Reported below is one TCR beta chain. The data stem from a study of blood T cell repertoires in COVID-19. Clones were read by immunoSEQ multiplex PCR, and TCRdb kept only the in-frame ones, dropping some. Among 80,000 to 100,000 clones listed, approximately 79% were seen once. The CDR3 runs 16 residues. CDR1 is LNHDA, CDR2 SQIVND, per germline (reference sequence). The ends lost 6 bases at V and 5 bases at J; junction bases unmatched: 15. Material: peripheral blood. The TCR sequence derives from a woman of 80 years or more with active or convalescent COVID-19. The chain has TRBV19 and TRBJ1-2; 7 bases map to TRBD1. The CDR3 DNA is TGTGCCAGTAGGCCCCAGGGAGCCTCCAGGGGGTATGGCTACACCTTC. Its translation: CASRPQGASRGYGYTF.